A selection of T cell receptor beta chains follows, all from one sample in a study of T cells in localized non-small cell lung cancer. Clones were sequenced by immunoSEQ multiplex PCR, and TCRdb holds only the in-frame ones, with some missing. Of 100,000 to 150,000 clones listed, roughly 90% were seen once; the top ten hold roughly 1.8%. The specimen was peripheral blood, collected before any cancer treatment. The source of these receptors is a female donor at least 60 years old with stage I lung adenocarcinoma. The CDR3 runs from the conserved cysteine through the conserved F or W. Size tells how often a clone was seen (once, few, many) or the class of an expanded clone, and some rows leave it out.

clone_size j_call v_call cdr3_aa
- TRBJ1-2 TRBV6-5 CASNRQGWNYGYTF
- TRBJ1-2 TRBV6-1 CASSEAAGYTF
few TRBJ1-1 TRBV30 CAWSPTTGGGTEAFF
- TRBJ1-1 TRBV5-1 CASSRRTADNTEAFF
- TRBJ1-5 TRBV2 CASIGGLGQPQHF
- TRBJ1-5 TRBV19 CASSIARGQPQHF
- TRBJ1-4 TRBV18 CASSPGTATNEKLFF
- TRBJ1-3 TRBV19 CASRSYTGGFGNTIYF
- TRBJ2-7 TRBV28 CASSSPHRGGYEQYF
- TRBJ2-1 TRBV7-3 CASSLSLAGGNEQFF
- TRBJ1-2 TRBV11-2 CASSFSTGTQGYTF
once TRBJ2-2 TRBV7-8 CASSLGTSVVSGELFF
- TRBJ2-7 TRBV6-1 CASSLRDPLFEQYF
- TRBJ2-1 TRBV6-5 CASSSGTSTYNEQFF
- TRBJ1-4 TRBV29-1 CSVERYVTGYEKLFF
once TRBJ2-3 TRBV5-1 CASTLPTDTQYF
- TRBJ2-1 TRBV10-2 CASMNADSSYNEQFF
once TRBJ1-1 TRBV5-1 CASSFEEENTEAFF
- TRBJ1-3 TRBV6-5 CASSYGGISGNTIYF
few TRBJ2-1 TRBV6-1 CASSEGGAAYNEQFF
- TRBJ2-2 TRBV5-1 CASSLAGTPNTGELFF
- TRBJ1-1 TRBV20-1 CSARDEGEAFF
- TRBJ2-1 TRBV5-1 CASSSTSGINNEQFF
- TRBJ2-3 TRBV7-9 CASSLLGQASTDTQYF
- TRBJ2-3 TRBV19 CASSISTSGTSGSLDTQYF
- TRBJ2-1 TRBV10-3 CAIKLHYSGDYEQFF
- TRBJ1-2 TRBV28 CASRQQGASNYGYTF
- TRBJ2-7 TRBV7-8 CASSQIAGDYEQYF
- TRBJ2-3 TRBV15 CATSRASDTQYF
few TRBJ2-5 TRBV5-1 CASSSGANLQETQYF
- TRBJ2-4 TRBV7-9 CASSFGGTSDIQYF
- TRBJ2-3 TRBV30 CAWRLFDRTDTQYF
- TRBJ1-1 TRBV7-6 CASSQTDRNTEAFF
- TRBJ2-5 TRBV28 CASSSPGTSGRGFSVWETQYF
few TRBJ2-6 TRBV9 CASSFSGLATFSGANVLTF
- TRBJ1-4 TRBV7-9 CASSFGRDNLNEKLFF
- TRBJ2-1 TRBV7-9 CASTRYGGLLNEQFF
- TRBJ2-2 TRBV6-5 CASSGARELFF
- TRBJ2-7 TRBV4-1 CASSQERSFHEQYF
- TRBJ2-3 TRBV5-6 CASSLGGSTDTQYF
- TRBJ2-7 TRBV6-5 CASRLLYEQYF
- TRBJ2-7 TRBV19 CASSRGQGTYEQYF
- TRBJ1-4 TRBV5-4 CATTGAGEKLFF
- TRBJ2-7 TRBV5-1 CASSFRDRAYEQYF